This passage covers 4 T cell receptor beta chains from one sample sequenced in a study of CD8+ T cells in alopecia areata. Sequencing relied on a cDNA template that was reverse transcribed from extracted RNA. Some clones are missing from TCRdb's copy, which holds only in-frame ones; the method was immunoSEQ multiplex PCR. The sample holds 140,000 to 150,000 clones; around half are singletons and the top ten take roughly 15%. Indicated treatment: oral pan-JAK inhibitor, 5-10 mg twice daily. The specimen was CD8+ T cells sorted from blood, collected at week 4, from a patient treated with tofacitinib. Receptor source: a human donor with alopecia areata.

The chain carries TRBV9 and TRBJ1-2; possible D gene TRBD1, 5 bases. Germline CDR1 and CDR2: SGDLS and YYNGEE. The germline V and J ends were trimmed by 4 bases and 4 bases, with 8 bases remaining between them. The CDR3 totals 12 residues. This CDR3 reads CASSYDSYGYTF. CDR3 nucleotides: TGTGCCAGCAGCTACGACAGCTATGGCTACACCTTC.

The genes are TRBV6-5 and TRBJ1-1; no definite D call. The length of the CDR3 is 13 residues. Trimming shortened V by 0 bases and J by 4 bases, and 6 bases separated the two germline ends. The germline V gene encodes CDR1 MNHEY and CDR2 SVGAGI. DNA for the CDR3: TGTGCCAGCAGTTACTCGATCGGCACTGAAGCTTTCTTT. Translated: CASSYSIGTEAFF.

The chain combines TRBV27 with TRBJ2-1; TRBD2 matches 9 bases. Germline loops: CDR1 MNHEY, CDR2 SMNVEV (reference sequence). This CDR3 region has 14 residues. The V and J ends lost 5 bases and 5 bases, in that order; junction bases with no gene match: 4. This chain's CDR3 is CASSQRTSDNEQFF. The CDR3 coding sequence is TGTGCCAGCAGTCAACGGACTAGCGACAATGAGCAGTTCTTC.

The V gene is TRBV7-3, the J gene TRBJ2-6; 8 nucleotides agree with TRBD1. Trimming cost V 1 base and J 0 bases; bases outside gene matches: 5. This CDR3 has 18 amino acids. CDR1 is SGHTA, CDR2 FQGTGA, per germline. This chain's CDR3 is CASSLMGQVYSGANVLTF. DNA of the CDR3: TGTGCCAGCAGCTTAATGGGACAGGTCTACTCTGGGGCCAACGTCCTGACTTTC.